Each of the 32 T cell receptor beta chains below was sequenced from the same sample in a study of siplizumab effects on memory and regulatory T cells. Using immunoSEQ multiplex PCR, the repertoire was profiled, and TCRdb retains in-frame clones only, with some absent. The repertoire consists of 98,000 or so clones, with roughly 92% occurring once and the leading ten covering 0.6% to 0.7%. Sequencing was done on a sample of Tregs sorted from blood. The receptors stem from a human donor in good health.

J is TRBJ1-4 and V is TRBV5-6; D is unclear. CDR3 length: 14 residues. Germline V gene data show CDR1 as SGHDT and CDR2 as YYEEEE. Trimming removed 0 bases at V and 8 bases at J, with 11 bases between. CDR3 sequence reads: CASSLVGHWEKLFF. CDR3 coding DNA: TGTGCCAGCAGCTTGGTAGGCCACTGGGAAAAACTGTTTTTT.

This chain uses TRBV11-2 with TRBJ1-2, with D possibly matching TRBD1 (6 bases). The CDR3 loop spans 15 amino acids. CDR1 SGHAT and CDR2 FQNNGV come from the germline V gene. The V end was cut by 5 bases, the J end by 4 bases, with 17 bases between. The CDR3 DNA is TGTGCCAGCAGCCCACCGACAGGACTGCTCTATGGCTACACCTTC. It codes for CASSPPTGLLYGYTF. The full variable domain, in which reference TRBV11-2 and TRBJ1-2 provide the parts outside the CDR3, is EAGVAQSPRYKIIEKRQSVAFWCNPISGHATLYWYQQILGQGPKLLIQFQNNGVVDDSQLPKDRFSAERLKGVDSTLKIQPAKLEDSAVYLCASSPPTGLLYGYTFGSGTRLTVV.

V is TRBV6-4 and J is TRBJ2-3, with unresolved D. V lost 4 bases and J lost 6, with 11 bases in between. CDR1 MRHNA and CDR2 SNTAGT come from the germline V gene. This CDR3 has 13 amino acids. The CDR3 nucleotides are TGTGCCAGCAGTGCACATTGGGTGGATACGCAGTATTTT. Amino acids: CASSAHWVDTQYF.

The rearrangement links TRBV5-1 to TRBJ1-1; D gene ambiguous. Germline lookup yields CDR1 SGHRS and CDR2 YFSETQ. V was cut by 8 bases and J by 0 bases, with 14 bases left in between. The CDR3 is made up of 14 amino acids. This CDR3 is CASSSGIMNTEAFF. CDR3 bases: TGCGCCAGTTCCTCGGGGATTATGAACACTGAAGCTTTCTTT. Combining the CDR3 with reference TRBV5-1 and TRBJ1-1 gives the whole variable domain KAGVTQTPRYLIKTRGQQVTLSCSPISGHRSVSWYQQTPGQGLQFLFEYFSETQRNKGNFPGRFSGRQFSNSRSEMNVSTLELGDSALYLCASSSGIMNTEAFFGQGTRLTVV.

The genes are TRBV25-1 and TRBJ1-6; maybe TRBD1 (6 bases). Germline values: CDR1 MGHDK, CDR2 SYGVNS. The CDR3 length is 13 residues. Trimming took 4 bases from V and 7 from J, leaving 8 bases between them. The CDR3: CASSVGTNSPLHF. The CDR3 DNA reads TGTGCCAGCAGTGTTGGGACAAATTCACCCCTCCACTTT. Drawing the rest from reference TRBV25-1 and TRBJ1-6, the complete variable domain is EADIYQTPRYLVIGTGKKITLECSQTMGHDKMYWYQQDPGMELHLIHYSYGVNSTEKGDLSSESTVSRIRTEHFPLTLESARPSHTSQYLCASSVGTNSPLHFGNGTRLTVT.

The chain is built from TRBV7-3 and TRBJ2-3; D ambiguous. Looked up from germline, CDR1 is SGHTA and CDR2 is FQGTGA. The CDR3 spans 13 residues. Trimming removed 3 bases at V and 4 bases at J, with 8 bases between. This CDR3 reads CASSLGRADTQYF. CDR3 DNA sequence: TGTGCCAGCAGCTTGGGTAGAGCAGATACGCAGTATTTT.

This chain joins TRBV14 and TRBJ2-2, with TRBD1 matching over 9 bases. The V and J ends lost 4 bases and 6 bases, in that order; junction bases with no gene match: 9. This CDR3 has 16 residues. CDR1 is SGHDN and CDR2 is FVKESK in the germline V gene. The CDR3 bases are TGTGCCAGCAGCCGTCCCGGGACAGGGCATGCCGGGGAGCTGTTTTTT. This translates into CASSRPGTGHAGELFF.

The chain couples TRBV7-3 to TRBJ2-1; perhaps TRBD2 as D (6 bases). Germline CDR1 reads SGHTA; CDR2 reads FQGTGA. Trimming took 6 bases from V and 8 from J, leaving 14 bases between them. The CDR3 runs to 13 residues. The CDR3 bases are TGTGCCAGCAGTCCCACGGGGGTGCATGAGCAGTTCTTC. As protein: CASSPTGVHEQFF.

The chain couples TRBV7-2 to TRBJ1-5; the D is unclear. CDR1 SGHTA and CDR2 FQGNSA come from the germline V gene. V was clipped by 5 bases and J by 0 bases, with 5 bases between them. The CDR3 runs to 13 residues. The CDR3 DNA follows: TGTGCCAGCAGCGCGCATAGCAATCAGCCCCAGCATTTT. Amino acid sequence: CASSAHSNQPQHF.

J is TRBJ1-4 and V is TRBV5-1, with D perhaps matching TRBD1 (5 bases). V gave up 3 bases and J gave up 0 bases, with 6 bases separating them. Per germline, CDR1 SGHRS and CDR2 YFSETQ. The length of the CDR3 is 14 residues. The DNA for the CDR3 is TGCGCCAGCAGCTGGGGGGCAACTAATGAAAAACTGTTTTTT. Amino acids: CASSWGATNEKLFF.

This chain links TRBV9 with TRBJ1-1; D possibly corresponds to TRBD1 (6 bases). The germline gives CDR1 SGDLS, CDR2 YYNGEE. V lost 0 bases and J lost 5, with 11 bases in between. CDR3 length: 14 amino acids. The CDR3 coding sequence is TGTGCCAGCAGCGTAGGCGGAGGGGGGACTGAAGCTTTCTTT. Translation gives CASSVGGGGTEAFF.

CDR3 in amino acids: CASSSSGGSTDTQYF. Written as DNA, the CDR3 is TGTGCCAGCAGCTCGAGCGGGGGTAGCACAGATACGCAGTATTTT. The V and J genes are TRBV5-4 and TRBJ2-3; TRBD2 aligns across 8 bases. The CDR3 runs to 15 residues. Germline CDR1 and CDR2: SGHNT and YYREEE (reference sequence). V lost 3 bases to trimming and J lost 0 bases; unmatched junction nucleotides: 3.

This clone showed up just a few times. This chain connects TRBV20-1 to TRBJ1-1, with TRBD1 identical over 7 bases. Per the germline V gene, CDR1 is DFQATT and CDR2 is SNEGSKA (reference sequence). Trimming removed 6 bases from V and 5 bases from J; junction bases left unmatched: 3. CDR3 length: 11 residues. CDR3 nucleotide sequence: TGCAGTGCCGCGGGACAGACTGAAGCTTTCTTT. It yields the protein CSAAGQTEAFF.

The V and J genes are TRBV25-1 and TRBJ1-6; D remains ambiguous. Trimming took 5 bases from V and 7 from J, leaving 9 bases between them. Germline CDR1 MGHDK, CDR2 SYGVNS. This CDR3 contains 13 residues. The CDR3 nucleotides read TGTGCCAGCAGTTCGAGGGCCAATTCACCCCTCCACTTT. Amino acid sequence: CASSSRANSPLHF.

The chain joins TRBV6-6 to TRBJ1-3; 8 positions agree with TRBD1. This CDR3 comprises 14 residues. Germline V gene lookup returns CDR1 MNHNY and CDR2 SVGAGI (reference sequence). J gave up 4 bases and V 6 bases, and 5 bases lay outside the gene matches. CDR3 sequence reads: CASRTQGAGNTIYF. Here the CDR3 DNA reads TGTGCCAGCAGAACTCAGGGGGCCGGAAACACCATATATTTT.

The chain is built from TRBV27 and TRBJ1-5; D is undetermined. Trimming took off 4 bases at V and 7 bases at J, with 11 bases between the two ends. CDR1 and CDR2 (germline): MNHEY, SMNVEV (reference sequence). This CDR3 has 13 amino acids. In DNA, the CDR3 is TGTGCCAGCAGTTACCTGACGGGCCAGCCCCAGCATTTT. This codes for CASSYLTGQPQHF.

The chain links TRBV7-9 to TRBJ2-7; TRBD1 is a possible D gene (5 bases). From germline, CDR1 is SEHNR and CDR2 FQNEAQ (reference sequence). V gave up 1 base and J gave up 0 bases, with 10 bases separating them. The CDR3 sequence is 15 residues long. This CDR3 reads CASSLVGHVSYEQYF. The CDR3 DNA sequence: TGTGCCAGCAGCTTAGTTGGACACGTCTCCTACGAGCAGTACTTC.

V gene TRBV5-1 combines with J gene TRBJ2-3; D gene uncertain. The CDR3 runs to 14 residues. Trimming left V 4 bases short and J 0 bases short, with 9 bases between. CDR1 and CDR2 from the germline V gene are SGHRS and YFSETQ. The CDR3 DNA follows: TGCGCCAGCAGCCCCAGAGGAAGCACAGATACGCAGTATTTT. It is translated as CASSPRGSTDTQYF.

This clone has only one observation. V and J are TRBV7-8 and TRBJ2-5, with D perhaps given as TRBD1 or TRBD2 (5 bases each). The CDR3 totals 14 residues. V was cut by 1 base and J by 5 bases, with 11 bases left in between. Per germline, CDR1 SGHVS and CDR2 FQNEAQ. CDR3 residues: CASSLGDGAETQYF. In DNA, the CDR3 is TGTGCCAGCAGCTTAGGGGACGGGGCGGAGACCCAGTACTTC.

The genes are TRBV4-2 and TRBJ1-3; D unresolved. Trimming cost V 5 bases and J 2 bases, with 13 bases left between them. The CDR3 totals 15 residues. Germline V gene lookup returns CDR1 LGHNA and CDR2 YNFKEQ. CDR3 coding DNA: TGTGCCAGCAGCGTTCAAAGCGCAACTGGAAACACCATATATTTT. The encoded protein is CASSVQSATGNTIYF.

This clone was recorded once. The chain couples TRBV27 to TRBJ2-7, with TRBD2 matching over 12 bases. CDR3 length: 17 amino acids. Per the germline V gene, CDR1 is MNHEY and CDR2 is SMNVEV (reference sequence). The junction had 8 bases not matched to a gene; V was cut back by 1 base and J by 4 bases. In nucleotides, the CDR3 is TGTGCCAGCAGTTTATTCCGGACTAGCGGGGCCCATTACGAGCAGTACTTC. Protein: CASSLFRTSGAHYEQYF.

The V gene is TRBV25-1, the J gene TRBJ2-7, with TRBD1 as a possible D gene (6 bases). CDR1 is MGHDK and CDR2 is SYGVNS in the germline V gene. The V end was cut by 0 bases, the J end by 5 bases, with 14 bases between. CDR3 length: 15 residues. Written as DNA, the CDR3 is TGTGCCAGCAGTGAATATCAGGGGCGACCCCACGAGCAGTACTTC. Its translation: CASSEYQGRPHEQYF.

The chain has TRBV4-1 and TRBJ1-5; tentative D call: TRBD1 (5 bases). The CDR3 runs 16 residues. The ends were cut back, 0 bases at V and 3 bases at J, with 12 bases in the middle. Germline V gene data show CDR1 as MGHRA and CDR2 as YSYEKL. The CDR3 sequence: CASSQDDSRYNQPQHF. As DNA, the CDR3 is TGCGCCAGCAGCCAAGATGACAGCCGATACAATCAGCCCCAGCATTTT.

The rearrangement uses TRBV19 and TRBJ1-5; D is unresolved. Looked up from germline, CDR1 is LNHDA and CDR2 is SQIVND (reference sequence). Trimming took 4 bases from V and 6 from J, leaving 7 bases between them. CDR3 length: 12 residues. CDR3 bases: TGTGCCAGTAGTACGAGGGTTCAGCCCCAGCATTTT. Protein: CASSTRVQPQHF.

The J gene is TRBJ1-6, the V gene TRBV25-1, with D unclear. CDR3 length: 14 residues. Germline V CDR1 and CDR2: MGHDK, SYGVNS. The V end lost 3 bases, the J end lost 8 bases, and 11 bases lay between the germline ends. The CDR3: CASSDRERHSPLHF. Written as DNA, the CDR3 is TGTGCCAGCAGTGACCGGGAAAGGCATTCACCCCTCCACTTT.

This sequence joins TRBV6-1 and TRBJ1-2; D ambiguous. The V end was cut by 6 bases, the J end by 8 bases, with 10 bases between. The CDR3 covers 11 residues. Germline assignment: CDR1 MNHNS and CDR2 SASEGT. The CDR3 sequence is CASRFEYGYTF. CDR3 in DNA: TGTGCCAGCAGATTCGAGTACGGCTACACCTTC.

This clone was counted a single time. For the CDR3, the DNA is TGTGCCAGCAGCCTTAAACAGGGGTTCCATGAGCAGTTCTTC. Amino acids: CASSLKQGFHEQFF. The V gene is TRBV7-9, the J gene TRBJ2-1, with 7 bases that match TRBD1. From germline, CDR1 is SEHNR and CDR2 FQNEAQ (reference sequence). The CDR3 sequence is 14 residues long. The V and J ends lost 5 bases and 8 bases, in that order; junction bases with no gene match: 9.

The gene calls are TRBV19 and TRBJ1-6, with a weak D call TRBD1 (5 bases). The V end lost 7 bases, the J end lost 2 bases, and 9 bases lay between the germline ends. The CDR3 has 14 residues. Looked up from germline, CDR1 is LNHDA and CDR2 is SQIVND (reference sequence). CDR3 sequence (DNA): TGTGCCAGTACCTCGACAGCCTATAATTCACCCCTCCACTTT. Encoded protein: CASTSTAYNSPLHF.

The chain joins TRBV7-9 to TRBJ2-3; unclear D gene. The CDR3 is 13 amino acids. Germline CDR1 is SEHNR and CDR2 is FQNEAQ (reference sequence). Trimming cost V 2 bases and J 3 bases, with 6 bases left between them. Written as DNA, the CDR3 is TGTGCCAGCAGCTTAATTCCGACAGATACGCAGTATTTT. Its protein product is CASSLIPTDTQYF. Looking up the rest from reference TRBV7-9 and TRBJ2-3 gives the full variable domain: DTGVSQNPRHKITKRGQNVTFRCDPISEHNRLYWYRQTLGQGPEFLTYFQNEAQLEKSRLLSDRFSAERPKGSFSTLEIQRTEQGDSAMYLCASSLIPTDTQYFGPGTRLTVL.

The chain uses TRBV5-1 and TRBJ2-5; possible D gene TRBD2, 6 bases. Per germline, CDR1 SGHRS and CDR2 YFSETQ. Trimming took off 0 bases at V and 5 bases at J, with 17 bases between the two ends. The CDR3 is 16 residues long. Here the CDR3 reads CASSLDRRGLRETQYF. In DNA, the CDR3 is TGCGCCAGCAGCTTGGATCGGCGGGGCCTCCGCGAGACCCAGTACTTC.

This sequence joins TRBV7-2 and TRBJ2-4; TRBD1 might be the D (6 bases). With 3 bases removed from V and 7 bases from J, the gap between germline ends came to 16 bases. Germline CDR1 is SGHTA and CDR2 is FQGNSA. The CDR3 extends over 15 amino acids. This CDR3 reads CASSFSGTGSNIQYF. The CDR3 DNA sequence: TGTGCCAGCAGCTTTAGTGGTACAGGGTCGAACATTCAGTACTTC.

The chain combines TRBV19 with TRBJ1-1; 7 bases agree with TRBD1. CDR1 is LNHDA, CDR2 SQIVND, per germline (reference sequence). The CDR3 has 17 residues. Germline trimming cut 5 bases from V and 1 base from J; bases unmatched to any gene: 13. The CDR3 DNA reads TGTGCCAGTAGTTTCATCTCAGGGGGGCGCGGGAACACTGAAGCTTTCTTT. Amino acids: CASSFISGGRGNTEAFF.